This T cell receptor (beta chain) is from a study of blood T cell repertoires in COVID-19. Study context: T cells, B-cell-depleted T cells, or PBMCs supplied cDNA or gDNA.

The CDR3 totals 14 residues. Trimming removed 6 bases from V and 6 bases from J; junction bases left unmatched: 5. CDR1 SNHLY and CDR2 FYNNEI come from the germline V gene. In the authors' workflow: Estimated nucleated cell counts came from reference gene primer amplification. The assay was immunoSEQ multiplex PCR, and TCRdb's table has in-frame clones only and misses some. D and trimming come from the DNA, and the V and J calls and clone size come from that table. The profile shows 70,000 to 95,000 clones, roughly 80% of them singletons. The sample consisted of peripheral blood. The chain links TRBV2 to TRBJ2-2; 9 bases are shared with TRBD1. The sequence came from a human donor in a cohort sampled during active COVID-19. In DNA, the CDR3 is TGTGCCAGCAGCTCACAGGGGGCCCCCGGGGAGCTGTTTTTT. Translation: CASSSQGAPGELFF.